This TCR beta chain was found in a study of cytomegalovirus exposure and HLA in healthy donors. This clone was seen once. Primers included in the PCR were 60 Vbeta and 13 Jbeta primers. Assay: immunoSEQ multiplex PCR; the TCRdb copy retains only in-frame clones and omits some. The table has roughly 120,000 clones, roughly 86% seen once. The CDR3 is 16 residues long. Germline V gives CDR1 SGHNT, CDR2 YYREEE (reference sequence). V was clipped by 3 bases and J by 0 bases, with 16 bases between them. The chain uses TRBV5-4 and TRBJ2-7; a possible D gene is TRBD1 (5 bases). The origin of this receptor is a man aged 40-55 years in good health and CMV-seronegative. The sequencing input was PBMCs. In DNA, the CDR3 is TGTGCCAGCAGCTCTGGGTCAGGGCGAAGCTCCTACGAGCAGTACTTC. It specifies CASSSGSGRSSYEQYF.